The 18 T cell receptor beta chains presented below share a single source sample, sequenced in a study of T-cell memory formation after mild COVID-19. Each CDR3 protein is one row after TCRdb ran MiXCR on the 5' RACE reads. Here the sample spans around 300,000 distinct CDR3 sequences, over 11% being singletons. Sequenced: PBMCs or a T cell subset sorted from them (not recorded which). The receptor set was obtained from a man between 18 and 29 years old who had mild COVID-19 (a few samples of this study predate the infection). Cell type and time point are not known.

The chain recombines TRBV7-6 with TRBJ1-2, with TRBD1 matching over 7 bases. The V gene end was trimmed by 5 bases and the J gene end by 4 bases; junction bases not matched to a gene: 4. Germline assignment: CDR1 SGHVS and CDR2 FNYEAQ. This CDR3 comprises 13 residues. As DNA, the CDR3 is TGTGCCAGCAGCCCAGGGGGGATCTATGGCTACACCTTC. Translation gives CASSPGGIYGYTF.

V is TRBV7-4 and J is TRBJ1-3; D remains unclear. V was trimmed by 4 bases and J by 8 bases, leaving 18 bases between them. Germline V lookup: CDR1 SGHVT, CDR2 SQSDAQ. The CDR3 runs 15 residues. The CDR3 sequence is CASSSQVADMDTIYF. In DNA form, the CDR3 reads TGTGCCAGCAGCTCCCAGGTGGCAGACATGGACACCATATATTTT.

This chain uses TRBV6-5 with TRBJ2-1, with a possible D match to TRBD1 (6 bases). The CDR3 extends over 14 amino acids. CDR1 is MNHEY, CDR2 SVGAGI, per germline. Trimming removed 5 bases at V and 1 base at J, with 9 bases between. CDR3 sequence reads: CASSADRSYNEQFF. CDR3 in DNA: TGTGCCAGCAGTGCTGACAGGTCCTACAATGAGCAGTTCTTC.

CDR3 sequence: CASSLTLAGGEGTQYF. For the CDR3, the DNA is TGTGCCAGCAGCTTGACATTAGCGGGGGGCGAAGGGACCCAGTACTTC. The rearrangement links TRBV5-4 to TRBJ2-5; 10 bases line up with TRBD2. CDR1 and CDR2 from the germline V gene are SGHNT and YYREEE (reference sequence). This CDR3 has 16 amino acids. J lost 7 bases, V lost 1 base, and 10 bases had no gene match.

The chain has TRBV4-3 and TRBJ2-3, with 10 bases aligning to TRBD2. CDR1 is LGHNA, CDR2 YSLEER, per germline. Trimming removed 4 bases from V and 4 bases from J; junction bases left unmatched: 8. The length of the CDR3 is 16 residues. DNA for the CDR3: TGCGCCAGCAGCCGAGAAGCGGGGGGGCATCCAGATACGCAGTATTTT. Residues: CASSREAGGHPDTQYF.

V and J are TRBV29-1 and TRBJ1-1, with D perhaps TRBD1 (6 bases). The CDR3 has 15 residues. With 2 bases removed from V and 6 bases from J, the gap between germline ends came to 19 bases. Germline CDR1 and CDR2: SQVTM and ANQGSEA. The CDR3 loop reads CSVEPQGLEIAEAFF. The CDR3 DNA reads TGCAGCGTTGAACCACAGGGTCTTGAGATCGCTGAAGCTTTCTTT.

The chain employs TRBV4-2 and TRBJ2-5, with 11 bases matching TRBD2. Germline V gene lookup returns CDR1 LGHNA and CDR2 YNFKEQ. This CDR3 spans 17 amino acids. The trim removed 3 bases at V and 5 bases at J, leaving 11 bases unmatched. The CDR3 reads CASSQAPPGTSGETQYF. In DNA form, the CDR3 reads TGTGCCAGCAGCCAGGCCCCACCCGGGACTAGCGGCGAGACCCAGTACTTC.

CDR3 nucleotides: TGCGCCAGCAGCTTGGGCGGGGGGCCTTCACAAGAGACCCAGTACTTC. It encodes CASSLGGGPSQETQYF. The chain recombines TRBV5-1 with TRBJ2-5; 8 nucleotides align to TRBD2. Per the germline V gene, CDR1 is SGHRS and CDR2 is YFSETQ. The CDR3 extends over 16 amino acids. V dropped 0 bases and J dropped 2; count of bases not matched to a gene: 6.

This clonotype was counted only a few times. The CDR3 nucleotides are TGTGCCAGCAGCTTATTACTGAGGAGCACAGATACGCAGTATTTT. As protein: CASSLLLRSTDTQYF. The V call is TRBV11-2, the J call TRBJ2-3, with no clear D. With 2 bases removed from V and 0 bases from J, the gap between germline ends came to 9 bases. Germline V gene data show CDR1 as SGHAT and CDR2 as FQNNGV. The CDR3 loop spans 15 amino acids.

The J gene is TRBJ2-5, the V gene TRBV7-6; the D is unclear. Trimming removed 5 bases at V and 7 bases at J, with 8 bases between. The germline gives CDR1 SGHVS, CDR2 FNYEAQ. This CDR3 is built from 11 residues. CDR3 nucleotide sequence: TGTGCCAGCAGCCATCGAGGGACCCAGTACTTC. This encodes CASSHRGTQYF.

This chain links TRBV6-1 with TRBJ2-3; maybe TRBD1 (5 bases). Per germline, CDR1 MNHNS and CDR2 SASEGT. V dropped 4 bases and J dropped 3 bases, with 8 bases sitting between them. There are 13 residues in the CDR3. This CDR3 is CASSVGATDTQYF. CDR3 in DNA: TGTGCCAGCAGTGTAGGGGCTACAGATACGCAGTATTTT.

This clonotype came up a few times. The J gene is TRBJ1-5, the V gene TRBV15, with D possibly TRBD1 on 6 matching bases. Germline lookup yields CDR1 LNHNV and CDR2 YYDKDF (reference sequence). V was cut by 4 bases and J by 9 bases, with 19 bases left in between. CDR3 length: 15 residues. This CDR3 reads CATSIITGTGWPQHF. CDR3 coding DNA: TGTGCCACCAGCATTATTACAGGGACCGGGTGGCCCCAGCATTTT.

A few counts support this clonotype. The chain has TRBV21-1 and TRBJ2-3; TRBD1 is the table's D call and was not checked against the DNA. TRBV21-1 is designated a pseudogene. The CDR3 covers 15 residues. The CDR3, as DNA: TGTGCCAGCAGCGGTCACAGGGGGCAGAGAGATACGCAGTATTTT. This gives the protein CASSGHRGQRDTQYF.

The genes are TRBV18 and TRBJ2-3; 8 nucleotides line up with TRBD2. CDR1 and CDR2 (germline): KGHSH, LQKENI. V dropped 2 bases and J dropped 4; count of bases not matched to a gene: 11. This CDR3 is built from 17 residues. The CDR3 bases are TGTGCCAGCTCACCAGCTCGAAGAGCGGGAGAATCAGATACGCAGTATTTT. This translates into CASSPARRAGESDTQYF.

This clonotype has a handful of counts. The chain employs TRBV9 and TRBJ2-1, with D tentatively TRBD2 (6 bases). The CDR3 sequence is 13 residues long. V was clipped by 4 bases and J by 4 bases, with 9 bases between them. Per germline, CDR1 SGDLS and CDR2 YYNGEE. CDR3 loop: CASSPDYYNEQFF. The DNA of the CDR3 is TGTGCCAGCAGCCCGGACTATTACAATGAGCAGTTCTTC.

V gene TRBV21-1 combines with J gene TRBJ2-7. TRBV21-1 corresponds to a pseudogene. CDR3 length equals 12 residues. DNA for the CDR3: TGTGCCAGCTCCGGGGGGCTCTACGAGCAGTACTTC. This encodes CASSGGLYEQYF.

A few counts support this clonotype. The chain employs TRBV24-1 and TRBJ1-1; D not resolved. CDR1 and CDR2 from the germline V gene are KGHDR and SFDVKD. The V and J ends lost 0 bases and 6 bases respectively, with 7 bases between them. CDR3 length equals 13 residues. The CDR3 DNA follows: TGTGCCACCAGTGATTTGCCGGACCCTGAAGCTTTCTTT. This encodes CATSDLPDPEAFF.

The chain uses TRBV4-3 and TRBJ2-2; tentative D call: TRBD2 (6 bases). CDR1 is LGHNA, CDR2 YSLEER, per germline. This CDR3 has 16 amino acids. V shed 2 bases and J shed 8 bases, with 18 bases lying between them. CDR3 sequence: CASSQFTKEGGGELFF. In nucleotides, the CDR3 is TGCGCCAGCAGCCAATTTACTAAGGAGGGCGGTGGGGAGCTGTTTTTT.